This T cell receptor (beta chain) was sequenced in a study of blood T cell repertoires in COVID-19. In the study overall: Donors in the United States, Italy and Spain gave samples during acute or convalescent COVID-19. T cells, B-cell-depleted T cells, or PBMCs provided the cDNA or gDNA that served as material.

This CDR3 is built from 17 residues. The germline CDR1 and CDR2 sequences are KGHDR and SFDVKD. The V segment lost 3 bases and the J segment 5 bases; nucleotides outside the gene matches: 10. Assay used: immunoSEQ multiplex PCR; TCRdb lists only in-frame clones, some missing. The sample yields 410,000 or so clones, over 75% seen once. Seattle patients were enrolled during active infection and followed longitudinally. What was sequenced was peripheral blood. The source is a woman between 40 and 55 years old with COVID-19, enrolled during active disease. The chain uses TRBV24-1 and TRBJ1-1; TRBD1 matches at 11 bases. CDR3 sequence reads: CATSDRSDRGLGTEAFF. The CDR3 nucleotides are TGTGCCACCAGTGATCGCTCGGACAGGGGGCTAGGGACTGAAGCTTTCTTT.